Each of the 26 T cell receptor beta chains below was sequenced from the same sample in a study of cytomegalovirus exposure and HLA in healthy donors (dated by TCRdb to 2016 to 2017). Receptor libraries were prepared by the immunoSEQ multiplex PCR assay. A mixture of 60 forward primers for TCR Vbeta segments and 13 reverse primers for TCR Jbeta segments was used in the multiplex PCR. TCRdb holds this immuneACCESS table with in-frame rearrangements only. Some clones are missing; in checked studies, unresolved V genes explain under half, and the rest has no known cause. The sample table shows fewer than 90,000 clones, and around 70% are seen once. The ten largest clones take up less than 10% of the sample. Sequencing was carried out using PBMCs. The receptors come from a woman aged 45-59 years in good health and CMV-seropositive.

The CDR3 reads CASSLGGGGETQYF. In nucleotides, the CDR3 is TGCGCCAGCAGCTTAGGAGGGGGGGGAGAGACCCAGTACTTC. V usage is TRBV5-1 and J usage is TRBJ2-5, with D perhaps matching TRBD2 (7 bases). CDR1 SGHRS and CDR2 YFSETQ come from the germline V gene. CDR3 length: 14 residues. V was trimmed by 2 bases and J by 4 bases, leaving 12 bases between them.

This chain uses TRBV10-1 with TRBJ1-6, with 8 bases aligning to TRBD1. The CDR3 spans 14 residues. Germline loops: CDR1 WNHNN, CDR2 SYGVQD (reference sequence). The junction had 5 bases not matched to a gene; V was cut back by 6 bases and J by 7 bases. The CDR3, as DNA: TGCGCCAGCAGCCGGGACAGGAAGAATTCACCCCTCCACTTT. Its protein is CASSRDRKNSPLHF.

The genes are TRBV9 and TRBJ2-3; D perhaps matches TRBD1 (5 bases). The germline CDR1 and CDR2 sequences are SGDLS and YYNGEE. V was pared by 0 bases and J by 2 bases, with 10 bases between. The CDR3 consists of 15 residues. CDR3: CASSVGQQTTDTQYF. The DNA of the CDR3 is TGTGCCAGCAGCGTAGGACAGCAAACCACAGATACGCAGTATTTT.

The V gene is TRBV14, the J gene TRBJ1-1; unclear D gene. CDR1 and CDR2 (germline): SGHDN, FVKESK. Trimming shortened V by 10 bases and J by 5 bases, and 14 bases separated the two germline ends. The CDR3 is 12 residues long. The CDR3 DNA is TGTGCCACGGGCGGGGTATCGACTGAAGCTTTCTTT. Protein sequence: CATGGVSTEAFF.

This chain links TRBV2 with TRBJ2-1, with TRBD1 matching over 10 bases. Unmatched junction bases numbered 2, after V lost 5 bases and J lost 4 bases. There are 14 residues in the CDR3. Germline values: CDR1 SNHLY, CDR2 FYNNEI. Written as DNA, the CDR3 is TGTGCCAGCAGTCTGGGACAGGGGTACAATGAGCAGTTCTTC. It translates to CASSLGQGYNEQFF.

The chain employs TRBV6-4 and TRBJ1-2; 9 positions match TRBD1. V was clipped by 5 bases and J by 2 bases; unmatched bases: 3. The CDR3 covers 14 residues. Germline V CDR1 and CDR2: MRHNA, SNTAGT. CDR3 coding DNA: TGTGCCAGCAGTCCGGGACAGGGAAACTATGGCTACACCTTC. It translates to CASSPGQGNYGYTF.

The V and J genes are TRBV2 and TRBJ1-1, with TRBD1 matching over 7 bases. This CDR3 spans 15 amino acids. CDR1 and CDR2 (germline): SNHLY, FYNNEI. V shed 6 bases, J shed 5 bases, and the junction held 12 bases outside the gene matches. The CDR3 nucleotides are TGTGCCAGCAGACCCGGGACAGCTAGGAGGACTGAAGCTTTCTTT. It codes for CASRPGTARRTEAFF.

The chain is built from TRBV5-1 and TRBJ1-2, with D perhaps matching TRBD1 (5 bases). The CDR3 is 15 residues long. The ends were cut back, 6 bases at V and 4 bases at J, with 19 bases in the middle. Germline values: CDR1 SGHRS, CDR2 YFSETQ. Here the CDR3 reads CASTPLAGQSYGYTF. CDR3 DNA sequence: TGCGCCAGCACTCCTCTGGCAGGACAAAGCTATGGCTACACCTTC.

The CDR3 is CAWSVFAGSTDTQYF. CDR3 in DNA: TGTGCCTGGAGTGTTTTTGCGGGAAGCACAGATACGCAGTATTTT. The chain carries TRBV30 and TRBJ2-3; D perhaps matches TRBD2 (6 bases). With 0 bases removed from V and 0 bases from J, the gap between germline ends came to 10 bases. Germline V gene data show CDR1 as GTSNPN and CDR2 as SVGIG (reference sequence). The CDR3 length is 15 residues.

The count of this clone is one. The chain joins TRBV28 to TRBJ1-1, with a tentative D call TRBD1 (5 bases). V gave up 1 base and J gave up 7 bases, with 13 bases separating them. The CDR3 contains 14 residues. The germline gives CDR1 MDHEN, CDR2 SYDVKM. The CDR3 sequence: CASSLSSGRGEAFF. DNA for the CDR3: TGTGCCAGCAGTTTATCCTCGGGGCGGGGTGAAGCTTTCTTT.

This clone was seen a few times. The CDR3 here is CASSSTDRRGEQFF. The CDR3 DNA follows: TGTGCCAGCAGTTCCACCGACCGTAGAGGTGAGCAGTTCTTC. The rearrangement links TRBV28 to TRBJ2-1, with D unresolved. The CDR3 has 14 residues. V was shortened by 4 bases and J by 9 bases, with 16 bases between the two germline ends. Germline CDR1 MDHEN, CDR2 SYDVKM.

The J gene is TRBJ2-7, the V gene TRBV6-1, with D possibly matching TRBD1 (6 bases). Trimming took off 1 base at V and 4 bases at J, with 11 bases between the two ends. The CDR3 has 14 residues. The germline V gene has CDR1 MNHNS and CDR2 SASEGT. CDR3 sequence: CASSEGPGQYEQYF. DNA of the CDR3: TGTGCCAGCAGTGAAGGGCCGGGACAATACGAGCAGTACTTC.

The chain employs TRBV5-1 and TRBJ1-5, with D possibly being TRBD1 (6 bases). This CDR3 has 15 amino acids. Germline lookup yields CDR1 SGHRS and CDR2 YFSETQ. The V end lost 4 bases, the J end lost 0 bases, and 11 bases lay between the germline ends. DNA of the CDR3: TGCGCCAGCAGCGCCGAGACAGGTAGCAATCAGCCCCAGCATTTT. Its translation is CASSAETGSNQPQHF.

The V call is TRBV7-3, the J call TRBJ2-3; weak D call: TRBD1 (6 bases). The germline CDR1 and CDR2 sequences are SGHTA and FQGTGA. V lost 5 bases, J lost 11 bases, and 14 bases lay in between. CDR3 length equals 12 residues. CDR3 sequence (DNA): TGTGCCAGCAGCGCGGACAGCTCAGGGCAGTATTTT. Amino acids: CASSADSSGQYF.

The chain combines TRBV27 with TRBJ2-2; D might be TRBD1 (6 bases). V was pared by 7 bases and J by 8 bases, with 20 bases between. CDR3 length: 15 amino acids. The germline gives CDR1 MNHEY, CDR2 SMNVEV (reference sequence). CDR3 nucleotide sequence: TGTGCCAGCATTGGTGGGGCAGGGGATCAAGGGGAGCTGTTTTTT. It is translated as CASIGGAGDQGELFF.

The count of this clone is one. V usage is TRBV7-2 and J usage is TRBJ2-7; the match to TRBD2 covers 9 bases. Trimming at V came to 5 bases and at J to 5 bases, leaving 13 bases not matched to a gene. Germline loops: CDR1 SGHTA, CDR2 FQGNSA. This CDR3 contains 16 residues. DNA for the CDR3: TGTGCCAGCAGCGCCCGCGGTAGCGGGAGTACCCACGAGCAGTACTTC. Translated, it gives CASSARGSGSTHEQYF.

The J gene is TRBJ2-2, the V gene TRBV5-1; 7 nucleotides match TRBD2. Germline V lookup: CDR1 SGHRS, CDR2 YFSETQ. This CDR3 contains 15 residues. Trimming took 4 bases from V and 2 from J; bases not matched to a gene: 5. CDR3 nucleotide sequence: TGCGCCAGCAGCGGGAGGGTGACTAACACCGGGGAGCTGTTTTTT. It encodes CASSGRVTNTGELFF.

The CDR3 bases are TGCGCCAGCAGCCAAGATCCCGACAGGGCCTACGGCTACACCTTC. Translation: CASSQDPDRAYGYTF. This chain joins TRBV4-3 and TRBJ1-2; 7 nucleotides match TRBD1. Germline loops: CDR1 LGHNA, CDR2 YSLEER. The CDR3 length is 15 residues. After removal of 0 bases from V and 8 bases from J, the junction contained 9 bases not matched to a gene.

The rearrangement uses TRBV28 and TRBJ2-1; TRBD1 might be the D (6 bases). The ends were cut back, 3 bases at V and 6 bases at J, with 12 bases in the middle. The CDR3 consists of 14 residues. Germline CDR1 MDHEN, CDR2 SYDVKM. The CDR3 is CASSLVQGGNEQFF. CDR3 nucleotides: TGTGCCAGCAGTTTGGTGCAAGGGGGCAATGAGCAGTTCTTC.

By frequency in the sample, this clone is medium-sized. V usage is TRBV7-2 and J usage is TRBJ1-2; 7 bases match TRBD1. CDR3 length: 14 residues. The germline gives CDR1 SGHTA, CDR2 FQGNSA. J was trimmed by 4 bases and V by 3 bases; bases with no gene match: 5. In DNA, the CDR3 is TGTGCCAGCAGCTTTACAGGGGCCGTCTATGGCTACACCTTC. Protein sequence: CASSFTGAVYGYTF.

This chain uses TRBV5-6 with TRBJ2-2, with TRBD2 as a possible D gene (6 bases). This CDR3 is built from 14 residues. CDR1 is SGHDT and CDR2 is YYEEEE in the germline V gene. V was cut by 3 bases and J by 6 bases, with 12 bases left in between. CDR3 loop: CASSYGLPPGELFF. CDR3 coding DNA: TGTGCCAGCAGCTATGGACTACCACCCGGGGAGCTGTTTTTT. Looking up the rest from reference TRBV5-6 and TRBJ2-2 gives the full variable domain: DAGVTQSPTHLIKTRGQQVTLRCSPKSGHDTVSWYQQALGQGPQFIFQYYEEEERQRGNFPDRFSGHQFPNYSSELNVNALLLGDSALYLCASSYGLPPGELFFGEGSRLTVL.

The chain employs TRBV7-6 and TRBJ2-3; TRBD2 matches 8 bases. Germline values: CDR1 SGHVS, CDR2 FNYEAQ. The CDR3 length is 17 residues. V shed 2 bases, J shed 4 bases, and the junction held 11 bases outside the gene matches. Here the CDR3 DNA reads TGTGCCAGCAGCTTAACATTTGGGCTAGCGGGTTCAGATACGCAGTATTTT. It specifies CASSLTFGLAGSDTQYF.

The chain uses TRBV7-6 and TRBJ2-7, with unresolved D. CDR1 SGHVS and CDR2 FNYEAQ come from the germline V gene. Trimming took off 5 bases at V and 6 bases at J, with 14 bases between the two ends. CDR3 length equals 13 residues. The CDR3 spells CASSRYDQAEQYF. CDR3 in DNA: TGTGCCAGCAGCCGCTACGATCAGGCCGAGCAGTACTTC.

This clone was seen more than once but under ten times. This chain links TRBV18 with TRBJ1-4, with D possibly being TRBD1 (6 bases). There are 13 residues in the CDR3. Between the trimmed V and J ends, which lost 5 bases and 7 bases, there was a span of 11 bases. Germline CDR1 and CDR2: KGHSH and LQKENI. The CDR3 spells CASSEGVLEKLFF. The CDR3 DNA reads TGTGCCAGCTCAGAGGGGGTACTTGAAAAACTGTTTTTT.

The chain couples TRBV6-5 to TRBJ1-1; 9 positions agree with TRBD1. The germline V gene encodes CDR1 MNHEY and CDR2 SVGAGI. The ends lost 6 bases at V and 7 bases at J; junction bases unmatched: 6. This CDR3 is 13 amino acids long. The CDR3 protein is CASRRGTGSEAFF. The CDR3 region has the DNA TGTGCCAGCAGGAGGGGGACAGGGAGTGAAGCTTTCTTT.

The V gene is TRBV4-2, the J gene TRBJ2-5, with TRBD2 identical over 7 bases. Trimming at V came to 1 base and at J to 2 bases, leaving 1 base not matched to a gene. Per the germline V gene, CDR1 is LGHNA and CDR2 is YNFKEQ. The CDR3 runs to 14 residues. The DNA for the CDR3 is TGTGCCAGCAGCCAAGTAGCGGGTCAAGAGACCCAGTACTTC. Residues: CASSQVAGQETQYF.